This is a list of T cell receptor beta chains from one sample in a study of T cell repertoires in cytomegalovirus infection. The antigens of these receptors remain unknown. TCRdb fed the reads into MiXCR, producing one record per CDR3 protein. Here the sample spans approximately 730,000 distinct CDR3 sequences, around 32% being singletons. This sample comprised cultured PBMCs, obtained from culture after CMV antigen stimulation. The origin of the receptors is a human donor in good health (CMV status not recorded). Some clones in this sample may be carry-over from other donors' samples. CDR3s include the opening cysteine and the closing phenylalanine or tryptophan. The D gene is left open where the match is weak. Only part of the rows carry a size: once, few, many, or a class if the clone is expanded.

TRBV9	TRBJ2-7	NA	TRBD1	TGTGCCAGCAGCGGCACGGACAGGGTATGGGACGAGCAGTACTTC	CASSGTDRVWDEQYF
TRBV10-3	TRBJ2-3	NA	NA	TGTGCCATCAGTGAACCGAGGAGCACAGATACGCAGTATTTT	CAISEPRSTDTQYF
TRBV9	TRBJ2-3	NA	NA	TGTGCCAGCAGCGTAGTAGGTAGCGGTGGGGATACGCAGTATTTT	CASSVVGSGGDTQYF
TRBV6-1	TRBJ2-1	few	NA	TGTGCCAGCATTCCCCGGTGGGCTACCCACAATGAGCAGTTCTTC	CASIPRWATHNEQFF
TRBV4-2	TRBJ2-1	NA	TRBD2	TGTGCCAGCAGCCGCAGACTAGCGGGAGGCCCCGGGAATGAGCAGTTCTTC	CASSRRLAGGPGNEQFF
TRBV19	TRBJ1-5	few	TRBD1	TGTGCCAGTACCAACAGGGGCCCCTACAATCAGCCCCAGCATTTT	CASTNRGPYNQPQHF
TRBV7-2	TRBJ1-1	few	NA	TGTGCCAGCAGCTTACGGGGGACCCCGAACACTGAAGCTTTCTTT	CASSLRGTPNTEAFF
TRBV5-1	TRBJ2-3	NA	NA	TGCGCCAGCAGCTTGGAATCCAAGGCAGATACGCAGTATTTT	CASSLESKADTQYF
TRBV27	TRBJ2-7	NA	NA	TGTGCCAGCAGTCACACACCAAGGGCCTACGAGCAGTACTTC	CASSHTPRAYEQYF
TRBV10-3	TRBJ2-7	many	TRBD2	TGTGCCATCAGTGTGGCTAGCGGGGCCTACGAGCAGTACTTC	CAISVASGAYEQYF
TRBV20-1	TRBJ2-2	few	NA	TGCAGTGCTAGAGTACAGGTCAAGAACACCGGGGAGCTGTTTTTT	CSARVQVKNTGELFF
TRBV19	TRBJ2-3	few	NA	TGTGCCAGTACCCCAAATCCGGGCCCCCCAGATACGCAGTATTTT	CASTPNPGPPDTQYF
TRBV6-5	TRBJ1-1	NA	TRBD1	TGTGCCAGCAGGCTGGACAGGGGGGCTGAAGCTTTCTTT	CASRLDRGAEAFF
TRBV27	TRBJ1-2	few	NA	TGTGCCAGCAGTCCGAAGGTAGCGGGGACCTATGGCTACACCTTC	CASSPKVAGTYGYTF
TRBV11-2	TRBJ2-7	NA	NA	TGTGCCAGCAGCACGGGACACGCAAGCTCCTACGAGCAGTACTTC	CASSTGHASSYEQYF
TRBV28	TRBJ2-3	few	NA	TGTGCCAGCACCCCCTCGACCCTCCCTAGCACAGATACGCAGTATTTT	CASTPSTLPSTDTQYF
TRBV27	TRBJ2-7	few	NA	TGTGCCAGCAGTTTCCTCCGGGGGTACGAGCAGTACTTC	CASSFLRGYEQYF
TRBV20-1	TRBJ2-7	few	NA	TGCAGCACAGGAACTCCCTCCTACGAGCAGTACTTC	CSTGTPSYEQYF
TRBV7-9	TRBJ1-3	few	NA	TGTGCCAGCAGCTACCCAGGGTCTGGAAACACCATATATTTT	CASSYPGSGNTIYF
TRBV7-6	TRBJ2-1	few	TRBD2	TGTGCCAGCAGCCCACCAACACACCTAGCGGGAGGAGTCAATGAGCAGTTCTTC	CASSPPTHLAGGVNEQFF
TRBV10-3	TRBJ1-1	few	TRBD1	TGTGCCATCAGTGAGCCGGGACAGGGTCACACTGAAGCTTTCTTT	CAISEPGQGHTEAFF
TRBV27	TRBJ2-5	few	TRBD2	TGTGCCAGCAACCGAGCGGGAGCTAGAGTAGAGACCCAGTACTTC	CASNRAGARVETQYF